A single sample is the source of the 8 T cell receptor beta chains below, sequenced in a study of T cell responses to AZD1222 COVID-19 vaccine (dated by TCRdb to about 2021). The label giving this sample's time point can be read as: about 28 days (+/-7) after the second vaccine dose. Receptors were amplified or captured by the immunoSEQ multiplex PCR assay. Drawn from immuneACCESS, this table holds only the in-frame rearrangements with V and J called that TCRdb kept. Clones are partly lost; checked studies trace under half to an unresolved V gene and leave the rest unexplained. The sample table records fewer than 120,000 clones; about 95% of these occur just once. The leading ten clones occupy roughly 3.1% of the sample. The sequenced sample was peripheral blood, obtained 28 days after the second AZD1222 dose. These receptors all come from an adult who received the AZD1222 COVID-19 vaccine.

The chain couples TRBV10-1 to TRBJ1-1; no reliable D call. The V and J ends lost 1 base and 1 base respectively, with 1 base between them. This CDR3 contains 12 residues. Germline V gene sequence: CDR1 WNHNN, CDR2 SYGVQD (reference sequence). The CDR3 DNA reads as TGCGCCAGCAGTGAGTGGAACACTGAAGCTTTCTTT. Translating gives CASSEWNTEAFF.

The CDR3 loop is CASSHSMSAQNGYTF. The CDR3 nucleotides are TGCGCCAGCAGCCACAGCATGTCGGCTCAAAATGGCTACACCTTC. The chain is built from TRBV4-1 and TRBJ1-2, with D uncertain. Trimming shortened V by 3 bases and J by 6 bases, and 17 bases separated the two germline ends. The CDR3 totals 15 residues. Germline V gene sequence: CDR1 MGHRA, CDR2 YSYEKL.

The CDR3 protein is CASGSESSYNSPLHF. The CDR3 nucleotides are TGTGCCAGCGGTTCCGAAAGTTCCTATAATTCACCCCTCCACTTT. The chain uses TRBV6-5 and TRBJ1-6; D gene unclear. The CDR3 is made up of 15 amino acids. CDR1 MNHEY and CDR2 SVGAGI come from the germline V gene. Trimming removed 8 bases from V and 1 base from J, with 12 bases in between.

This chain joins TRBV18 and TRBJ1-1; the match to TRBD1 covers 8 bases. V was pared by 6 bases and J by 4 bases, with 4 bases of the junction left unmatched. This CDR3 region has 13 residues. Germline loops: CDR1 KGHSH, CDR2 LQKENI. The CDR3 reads CASSRTGGTEAFF. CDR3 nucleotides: TGTGCCAGCTCCCGAACAGGGGGCACTGAAGCTTTCTTT.

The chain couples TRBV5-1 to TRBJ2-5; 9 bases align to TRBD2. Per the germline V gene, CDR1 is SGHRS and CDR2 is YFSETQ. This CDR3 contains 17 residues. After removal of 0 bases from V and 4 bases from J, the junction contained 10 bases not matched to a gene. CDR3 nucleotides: TGCGCCAGCAGCTTGGCCCTCGGCGGGGGGGCTGGAGAGACCCAGTACTTC. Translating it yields CASSLALGGGAGETQYF. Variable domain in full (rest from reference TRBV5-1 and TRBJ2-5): KAGVTQTPRYLIKTRGQQVTLSCSPISGHRSVSWYQQTPGQGLQFLFEYFSETQRNKGNFPGRFSGRQFSNSRSEMNVSTLELGDSALYLCASSLALGGGAGETQYFGPGTRLLVL.

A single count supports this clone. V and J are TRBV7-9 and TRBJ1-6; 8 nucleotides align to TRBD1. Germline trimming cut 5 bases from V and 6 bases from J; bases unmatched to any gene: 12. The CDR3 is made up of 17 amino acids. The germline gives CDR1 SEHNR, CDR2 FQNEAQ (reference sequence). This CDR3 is CASSQRGRGRVNSPLHF. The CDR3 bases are TGTGCCAGCAGCCAGAGGGGCAGGGGGCGCGTTAATTCACCCCTCCACTTT.

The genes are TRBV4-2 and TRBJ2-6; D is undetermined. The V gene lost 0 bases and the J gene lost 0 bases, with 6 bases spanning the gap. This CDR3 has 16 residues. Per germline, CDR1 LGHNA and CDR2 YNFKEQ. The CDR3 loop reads CASSQENDSGANVLTF. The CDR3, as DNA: TGTGCCAGCAGCCAAGAAAATGACTCTGGGGCCAACGTCCTGACTTTC.

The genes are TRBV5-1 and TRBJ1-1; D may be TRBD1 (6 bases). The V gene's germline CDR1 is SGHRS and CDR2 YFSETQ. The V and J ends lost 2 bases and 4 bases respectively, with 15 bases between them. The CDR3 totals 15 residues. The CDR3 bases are TGCGCCAGCAGCTTTTTCGGTTCCAGGGGCACTGAAGCTTTCTTT. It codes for CASSFFGSRGTEAFF.